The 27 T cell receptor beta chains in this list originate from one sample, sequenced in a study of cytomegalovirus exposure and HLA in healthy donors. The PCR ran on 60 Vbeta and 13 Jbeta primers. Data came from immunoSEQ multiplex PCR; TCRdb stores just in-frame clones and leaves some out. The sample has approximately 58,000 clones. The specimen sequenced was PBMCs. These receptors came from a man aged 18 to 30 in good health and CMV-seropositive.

In nucleotides, the CDR3 is TGCACCAGCAGCCAACCTTGGCGGTTAGCGGGAGTATGCGAGCAGTACTTC. The encoded protein is CTSSQPWRLAGVCEQYF. This chain links TRBV1 with TRBJ2-7; whether TRBD2, the table's D call, matches the DNA was not checked. TRBV1 is classified as a pseudogene. CDR3 length equals 17 residues.

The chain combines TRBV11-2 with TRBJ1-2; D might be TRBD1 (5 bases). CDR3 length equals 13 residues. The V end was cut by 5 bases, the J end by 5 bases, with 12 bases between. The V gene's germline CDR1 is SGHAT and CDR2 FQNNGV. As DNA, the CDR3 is TGTGCCAGCAGCGTCTATCGACAGTATGGCTACACCTTC. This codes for CASSVYRQYGYTF. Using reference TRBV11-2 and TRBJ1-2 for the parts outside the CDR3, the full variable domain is EAGVAQSPRYKIIEKRQSVAFWCNPISGHATLYWYQQILGQGPKLLIQFQNNGVVDDSQLPKDRFSAERLKGVDSTLKIQPAKLEDSAVYLCASSVYRQYGYTFGSGTRLTVV.

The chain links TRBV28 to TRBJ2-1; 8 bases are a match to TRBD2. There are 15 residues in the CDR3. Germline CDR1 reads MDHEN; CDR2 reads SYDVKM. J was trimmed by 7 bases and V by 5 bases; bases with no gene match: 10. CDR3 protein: CASSPPGGLTNEQFF. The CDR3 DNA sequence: TGTGCCAGCAGTCCCCCGGGAGGGTTAACTAATGAGCAGTTCTTC.

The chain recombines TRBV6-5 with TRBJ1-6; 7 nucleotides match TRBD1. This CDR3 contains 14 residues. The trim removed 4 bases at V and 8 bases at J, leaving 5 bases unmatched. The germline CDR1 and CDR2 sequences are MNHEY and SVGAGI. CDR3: CASSFTGTDSPLHF. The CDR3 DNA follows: TGTGCCAGCAGTTTCACCGGGACAGATTCACCCCTCCACTTT.

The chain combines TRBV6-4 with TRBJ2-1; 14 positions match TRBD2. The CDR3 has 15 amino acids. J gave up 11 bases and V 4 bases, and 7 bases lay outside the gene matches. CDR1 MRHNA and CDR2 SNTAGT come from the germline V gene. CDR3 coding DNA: TGTGCCAGCAGTGTCCTGACTAGCGGGAGGGTTCAGCAGTTCTTC. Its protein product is CASSVLTSGRVQQFF.

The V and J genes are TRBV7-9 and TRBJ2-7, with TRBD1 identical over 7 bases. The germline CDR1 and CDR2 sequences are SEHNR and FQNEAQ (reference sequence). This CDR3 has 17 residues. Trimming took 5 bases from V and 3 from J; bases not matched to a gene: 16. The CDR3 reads CASSDTQRAGGDYEQYF. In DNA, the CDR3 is TGTGCCAGCAGCGACACCCAGAGGGCAGGGGGTGACTACGAGCAGTACTTC.

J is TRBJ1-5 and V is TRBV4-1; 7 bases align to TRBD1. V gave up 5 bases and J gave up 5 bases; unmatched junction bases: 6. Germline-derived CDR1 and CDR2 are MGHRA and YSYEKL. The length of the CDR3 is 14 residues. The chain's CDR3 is CASSFGQAYQPQHF. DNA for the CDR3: TGCGCCAGCAGCTTCGGACAGGCCTATCAGCCCCAGCATTTT.

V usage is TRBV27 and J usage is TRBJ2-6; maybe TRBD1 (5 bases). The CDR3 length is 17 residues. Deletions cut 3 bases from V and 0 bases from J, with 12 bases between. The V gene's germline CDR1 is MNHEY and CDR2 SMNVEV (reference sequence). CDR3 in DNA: TGTGCCAGCAGTTTGGGCAGGGTTCTCTCTGGGGCCAACGTCCTGACTTTC. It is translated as CASSLGRVLSGANVLTF.

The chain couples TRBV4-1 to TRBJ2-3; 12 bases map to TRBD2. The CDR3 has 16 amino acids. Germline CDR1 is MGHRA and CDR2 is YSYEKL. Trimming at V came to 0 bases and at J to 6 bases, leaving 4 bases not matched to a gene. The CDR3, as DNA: TGCGCCAGCAGCCAAGATCCAGGACTAGCGGGGGATACGCAGTATTTT. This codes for CASSQDPGLAGDTQYF.

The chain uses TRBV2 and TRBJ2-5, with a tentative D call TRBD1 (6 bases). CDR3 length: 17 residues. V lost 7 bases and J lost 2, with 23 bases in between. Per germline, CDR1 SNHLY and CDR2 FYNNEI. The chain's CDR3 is CASNPWGRATTQETQYF. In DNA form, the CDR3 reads TGTGCCAGCAACCCCTGGGGGCGGGCTACCACTCAAGAGACCCAGTACTTC.

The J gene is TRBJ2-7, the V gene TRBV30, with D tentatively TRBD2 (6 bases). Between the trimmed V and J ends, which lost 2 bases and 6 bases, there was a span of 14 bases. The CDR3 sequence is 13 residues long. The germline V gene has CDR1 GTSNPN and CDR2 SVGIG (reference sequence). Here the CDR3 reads CAWSMGRLGEQYF. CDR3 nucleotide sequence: TGTGCCTGGAGTATGGGGAGGCTGGGCGAGCAGTACTTC.

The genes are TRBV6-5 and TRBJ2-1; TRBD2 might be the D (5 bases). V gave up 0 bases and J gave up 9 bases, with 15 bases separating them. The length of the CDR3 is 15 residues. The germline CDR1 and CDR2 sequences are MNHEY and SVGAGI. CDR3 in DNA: TGTGCCAGCAGTTACTCTGGCGGTATTGGAGGTGAGCAGTTCTTC. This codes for CASSYSGGIGGEQFF.

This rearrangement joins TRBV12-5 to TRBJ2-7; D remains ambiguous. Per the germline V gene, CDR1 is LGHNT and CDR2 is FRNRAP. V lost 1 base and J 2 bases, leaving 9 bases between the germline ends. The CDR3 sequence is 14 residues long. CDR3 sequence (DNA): TGTGCTAGTGGTTTGGAGGCGGAGACCTACGAGCAGTACTTC. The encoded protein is CASGLEAETYEQYF.

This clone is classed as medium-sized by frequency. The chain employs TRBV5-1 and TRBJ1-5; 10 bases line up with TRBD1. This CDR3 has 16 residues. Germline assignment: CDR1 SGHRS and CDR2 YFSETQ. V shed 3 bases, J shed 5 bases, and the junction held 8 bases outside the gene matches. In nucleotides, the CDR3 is TGCGCCAGCAGCTCTGGACAGGGGGATTCTTATCAGCCCCAGCATTTT. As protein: CASSSGQGDSYQPQHF.

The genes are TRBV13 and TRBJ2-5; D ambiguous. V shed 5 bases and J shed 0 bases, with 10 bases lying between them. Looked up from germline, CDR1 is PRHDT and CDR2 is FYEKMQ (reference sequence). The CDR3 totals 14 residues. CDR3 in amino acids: CASSVSTYQETQYF. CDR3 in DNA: TGTGCCAGCAGCGTATCTACCTACCAAGAGACCCAGTACTTC. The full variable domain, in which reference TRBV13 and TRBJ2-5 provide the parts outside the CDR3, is AAGVIQSPRHLIKEKRETATLKCYPIPRHDTVYWYQQGPGQDPQFLISFYEKMQSDKGSIPDRFSAQQFSDYHSELNMSSLELGDSALYFCASSVSTYQETQYFGPGTRLLVL.

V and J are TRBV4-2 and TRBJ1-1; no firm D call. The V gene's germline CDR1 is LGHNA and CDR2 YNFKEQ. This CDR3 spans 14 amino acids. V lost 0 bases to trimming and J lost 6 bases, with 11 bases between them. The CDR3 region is CASSQDQAAPEAFF. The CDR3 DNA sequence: TGTGCCAGCAGCCAAGATCAGGCCGCGCCTGAAGCTTTCTTT.

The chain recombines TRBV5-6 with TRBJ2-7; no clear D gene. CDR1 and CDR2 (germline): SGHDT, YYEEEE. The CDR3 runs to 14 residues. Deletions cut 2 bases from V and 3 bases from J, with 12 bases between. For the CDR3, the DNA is TGTGCCAGCAGCTTCGTCCAGGCCAACTACGAGCAGTACTTC. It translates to CASSFVQANYEQYF.

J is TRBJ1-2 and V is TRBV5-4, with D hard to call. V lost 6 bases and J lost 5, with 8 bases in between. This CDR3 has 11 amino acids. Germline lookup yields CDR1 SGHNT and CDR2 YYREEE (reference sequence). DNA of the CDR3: TGTGCCAGCACGACGGGTTATGGCTACACCTTC. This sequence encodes CASTTGYGYTF.

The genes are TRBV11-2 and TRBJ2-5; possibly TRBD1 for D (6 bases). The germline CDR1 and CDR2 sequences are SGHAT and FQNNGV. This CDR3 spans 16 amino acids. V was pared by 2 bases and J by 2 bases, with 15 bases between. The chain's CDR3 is CASSLTGTRPQETQYF. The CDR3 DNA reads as TGTGCCAGCAGCTTAACAGGGACAAGGCCGCAAGAGACCCAGTACTTC.

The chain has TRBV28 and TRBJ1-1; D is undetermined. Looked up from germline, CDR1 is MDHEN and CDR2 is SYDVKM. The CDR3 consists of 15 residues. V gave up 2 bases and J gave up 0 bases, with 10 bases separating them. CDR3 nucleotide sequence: TGTGCCAGCAGTTTACGTACGGTTATGAACACTGAAGCTTTCTTT. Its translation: CASSLRTVMNTEAFF.

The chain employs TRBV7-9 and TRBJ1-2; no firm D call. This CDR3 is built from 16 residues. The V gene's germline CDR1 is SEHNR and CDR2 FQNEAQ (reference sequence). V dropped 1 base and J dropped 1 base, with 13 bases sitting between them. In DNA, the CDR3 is TGTGCCAGCAGCTTAGGCACCGTTTCTAGTAACTATGGCTACACCTTC. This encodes CASSLGTVSSNYGYTF.

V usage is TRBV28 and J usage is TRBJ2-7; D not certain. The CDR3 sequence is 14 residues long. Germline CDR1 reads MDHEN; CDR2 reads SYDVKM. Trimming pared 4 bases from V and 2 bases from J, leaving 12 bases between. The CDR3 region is CASSYLQDTYEQYF. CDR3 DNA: TGTGCCAGCAGTTATCTCCAGGATACCTACGAGCAGTACTTC.

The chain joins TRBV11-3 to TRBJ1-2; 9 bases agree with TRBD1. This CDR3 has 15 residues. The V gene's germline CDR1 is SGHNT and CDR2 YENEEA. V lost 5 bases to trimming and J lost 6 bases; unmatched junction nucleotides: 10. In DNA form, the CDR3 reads TGTGCCAGCAGCCGTGACAGGGGGGATAGTAATGGCTACACCTTC. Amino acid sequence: CASSRDRGDSNGYTF.

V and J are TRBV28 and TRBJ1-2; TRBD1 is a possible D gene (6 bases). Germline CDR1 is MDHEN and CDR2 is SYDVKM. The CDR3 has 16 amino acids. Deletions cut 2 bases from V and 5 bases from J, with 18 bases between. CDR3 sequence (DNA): TGTGCCAGCAGTTTACCCCTCGGACAGAAAAAGTATGGCTACACCTTC. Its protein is CASSLPLGQKKYGYTF.

This CDR3 is CASSEGLMTYNEQFF. In DNA, the CDR3 is TGTGCCAGCAGCGAGGGACTCATGACCTACAATGAGCAGTTCTTC. This chain links TRBV9 with TRBJ2-1, with D tentatively TRBD2 (6 bases). This CDR3 is built from 15 residues. V dropped 3 bases and J dropped 2 bases, with 12 bases sitting between them. Germline V gene sequence: CDR1 SGDLS, CDR2 YYNGEE.

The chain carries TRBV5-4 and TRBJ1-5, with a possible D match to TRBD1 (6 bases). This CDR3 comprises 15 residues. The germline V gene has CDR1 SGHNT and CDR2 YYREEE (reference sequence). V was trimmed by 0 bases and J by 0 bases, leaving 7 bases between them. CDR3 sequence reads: CASSLEGGSNQPQHF. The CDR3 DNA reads TGTGCCAGCAGCTTGGAAGGGGGTAGCAATCAGCCCCAGCATTTT.

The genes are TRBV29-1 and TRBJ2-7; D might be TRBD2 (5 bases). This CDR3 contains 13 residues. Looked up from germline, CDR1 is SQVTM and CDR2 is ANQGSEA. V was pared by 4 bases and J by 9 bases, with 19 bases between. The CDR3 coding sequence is TGCAGCGTTGCTGAGGGAGAAGTACGAGCGCAGTACTTC. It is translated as CSVAEGEVRAQYF.